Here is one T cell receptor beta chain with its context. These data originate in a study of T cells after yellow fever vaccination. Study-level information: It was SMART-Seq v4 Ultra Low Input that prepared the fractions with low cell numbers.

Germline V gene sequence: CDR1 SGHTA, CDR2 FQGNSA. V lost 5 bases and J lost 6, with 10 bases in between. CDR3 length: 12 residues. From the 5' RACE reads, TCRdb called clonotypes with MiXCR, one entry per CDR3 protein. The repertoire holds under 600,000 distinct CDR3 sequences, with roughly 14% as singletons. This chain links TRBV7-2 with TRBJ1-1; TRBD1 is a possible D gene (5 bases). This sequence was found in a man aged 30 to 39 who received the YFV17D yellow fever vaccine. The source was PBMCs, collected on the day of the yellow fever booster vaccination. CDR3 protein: CASSRSGAEAFF. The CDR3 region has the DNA TGTGCCAGCAGCCGATCGGGGGCTGAAGCTTTCTTT.